This is a list of T cell receptor beta chains from one sample in a study of blood T cell repertoires in COVID-19. Here immunoSEQ multiplex PCR was the method, and the copy in TCRdb shows in-frame clones only, minus some. There are around 230,000 clones in the sample; almost 85% occur only once, and 15% lies in the top ten. Sequences were obtained from PBMCs or T cells enriched from blood (not recorded which). The source of these receptors is a man aged 40-50 years who had recovered from COVID-19. Both conserved end residues are part of each CDR3. Fields, in order: V gene, clone size, J gene, D gene, CDR3 DNA, CDR3 protein. D genes are given only for firm matches. Clone size is stated in some rows and not others, as once, few, many or a class when expanded.

V: TRBV6-1
size: once
J: TRBJ1-6
D: .
DNA: TGTGCCAGCAGTGAAGGGCAGGGCAATTCACCCCTCCACTTT
CDR3: CASSEGQGNSPLHF

V: TRBV19
size: few
J: TRBJ1-5
D: TRBD1
DNA: TGTGCCAGTAGTATACAGATCGGAGAGACAGGGTCTAGCAATCAGCCCCAGCATTTT
CDR3: CASSIQIGETGSSNQPQHF

V: TRBV6-5
size: .
J: TRBJ1-1
D: .
DNA: TGTGCCAGCACCCTGGACAGAGACACTGAAGCTTTCTTT
CDR3: CASTLDRDTEAFF

V: TRBV4-3
size: .
J: TRBJ1-1
D: TRBD1
DNA: TGCGCCAGCAGCCAAGAAACAGGGGGTTTGGCTGAAGCTTTCTTT
CDR3: CASSQETGGLAEAFF

V: TRBV19
size: .
J: TRBJ1-3
D: .
DNA: TGTGCCACAAAGGAGGGAACATCTGGAAACACCATATATTTT
CDR3: CATKEGTSGNTIYF

V: TRBV27
size: .
J: TRBJ2-7
D: TRBD2
DNA: TGTGCCAGCAGTCCGAGGGCCAGACTAGCGGGGGTTAACGAGCAGTACTTC
CDR3: CASSPRARLAGVNEQYF

V: TRBV5-1
size: .
J: TRBJ1-4
D: .
DNA: TGCGCCAGCAGCGGGAGAAATGAAAAACTGTTTTTT
CDR3: CASSGRNEKLFF

V: TRBV19
size: .
J: TRBJ2-5
D: .
DNA: TGTGCCAGTAGTATAGCCCCAGGGAGGAAAGAGACCCAGTACTTC
CDR3: CASSIAPGRKETQYF

V: TRBV28
size: .
J: TRBJ2-3
D: .
DNA: TGTGCCAGCACGTCGGGCGGGACTAGCACAGATACGCAGTATTTT
CDR3: CASTSGGTSTDTQYF

V: TRBV18
size: .
J: TRBJ1-2
D: TRBD1
DNA: TGTGCCAGCTCACCAATAGACAGGGCGTATGGCTACACCTTC
CDR3: CASSPIDRAYGYTF

V: TRBV3-1/TRBV3-2
size: .
J: TRBJ2-1
D: TRBD2
DNA: TGTGCCAGCAGCTCCCGACTAGCGGGAGGATCTGAGCAGTTCTTC
CDR3: CASSSRLAGGSEQFF

V: TRBV27
size: .
J: TRBJ2-3
D: .
DNA: TGTGCCACTTTAGACCGGAGGGATGAAGAAGATACGCAGTATTTT
CDR3: CATLDRRDEEDTQYF

V: TRBV5-4
size: once
J: TRBJ2-1
D: .
DNA: TGTGCCAGCAGCACCCGGACTGGCTCCTACAATGAGCAGTTCTTC
CDR3: CASSTRTGSYNEQFF

V: TRBV7-2
size: .
J: TRBJ1-1
D: .
DNA: TGTGCCAGCAGCTTTCAGACACTAGCCCTATTGAACACTGAAGCTTTCTTT
CDR3: CASSFQTLALLNTEAFF

V: TRBV7-3
size: few
J: TRBJ2-2
D: .
DNA: TGTGCCAGCAGCCCACAGGGTGATAGCACCGGGGAGCTGTTTTTT
CDR3: CASSPQGDSTGELFF

V: TRBV6-1
size: .
J: TRBJ2-3
D: .
DNA: TGTGCCAGCAGTGAAGCCCCCCAAACAGATACGCAGTATTTT
CDR3: CASSEAPQTDTQYF

V: TRBV30
size: once
J: TRBJ1-6
D: TRBD1
DNA: TGTGCCTGGAGTGTTGGGACAGGGGTTGGCACCTATAATTCACCCCTCCACTTT
CDR3: CAWSVGTGVGTYNSPLHF

V: TRBV27
size: once
J: TRBJ1-5
D: .
DNA: TGTGCCAGCAGTCCCCCGGGTGGCAATCAGCCCCAGCATTTT
CDR3: CASSPPGGNQPQHF

V: TRBV3-1/TRBV3-2
size: few
J: TRBJ2-1
D: TRBD1
DNA: TGTGCCAGCAGCCGGGACAGAGGAGATGAGCAGTTCTTC
CDR3: CASSRDRGDEQFF

V: TRBV27
size: .
J: TRBJ1-5
D: .
DNA: TGTGCCAGCAGTTTACAAAGCAATCAGCCCCAGCATTTT
CDR3: CASSLQSNQPQHF

V: TRBV4-2
size: .
J: TRBJ1-1
D: TRBD1
DNA: TGTGCCAGCAGCCGGACCGGGACAGGGGCTACTGAAGCTTTCTTT
CDR3: CASSRTGTGATEAFF

V: TRBV6-5
size: .
J: TRBJ2-1
D: .
DNA: TGTGCCAGCAGTCTCGGAGGGGTGTACAATGAGCAGTTCTTC
CDR3: CASSLGGVYNEQFF

V: TRBV20-1
size: .
J: TRBJ2-3
D: .
DNA: TGCAGTGCTACCTCCGGGGATACGCAGTATTTT
CDR3: CSATSGDTQYF

V: TRBV27
size: .
J: TRBJ1-1
D: TRBD1
DNA: TGTGCCAGCCATTTCGGGACAGGGGCGGGCACTGAAGCTTTCTTT
CDR3: CASHFGTGAGTEAFF

V: TRBV30
size: .
J: TRBJ2-6
D: .
DNA: TGTGCCTGGAAACACGTCTCTGGGGCCAACGTCCTGACTTTC
CDR3: CAWKHVSGANVLTF

V: TRBV2
size: .
J: TRBJ2-1
D: TRBD2
DNA: TGTGCCAGTATAGCGGGAATATCCTACAATGAGCAGTTCTTC
CDR3: CASIAGISYNEQFF

V: TRBV10-3
size: .
J: TRBJ1-1
D: TRBD1
DNA: TGTGCCATCAGTTGGGACAGAGGAAACACTGAAGCTTTCTTT
CDR3: CAISWDRGNTEAFF

V: TRBV27
size: .
J: TRBJ1-1
D: .
DNA: TGTGCCAGCAGTTCCCTAAGAGGGGGGGGCACTGAAGCTTTCTTT
CDR3: CASSSLRGGGTEAFF

V: TRBV5-4
size: .
J: TRBJ1-6
D: .
DNA: TGTGCCAGCAGCTTGGGAGGGAGGGGTTCAAGCTCCTATAATTCACCCCTCCACTTT
CDR3: CASSLGGRGSSSYNSPLHF

V: TRBV9
size: .
J: TRBJ1-2
D: .
DNA: TGTGCCAGCAGCGTAGTGGCCTATGGCTACACCTTC
CDR3: CASSVVAYGYTF

V: TRBV29-1
size: .
J: TRBJ1-3
D: .
DNA: TGCAGCGCCGACGGGGGTTCTGGAAACACCATATATTTT
CDR3: CSADGGSGNTIYF

V: TRBV3-1/TRBV3-2
size: .
J: TRBJ2-7
D: .
DNA: TGTGCCAGCACCAAGGGGACTCTTTCCTACGAGCAGTACTTC
CDR3: CASTKGTLSYEQYF

V: TRBV5-1
size: .
J: TRBJ1-3
D: .
DNA: TGCGCCAGCAGCGTAGATTACTCTGGAAACACCATATATTTT
CDR3: CASSVDYSGNTIYF

V: TRBV2
size: few
J: TRBJ1-4
D: .
DNA: TGTGCCAGCAGTCACGGGGGGGGCGACGAAAAACTGTTTTTT
CDR3: CASSHGGGDEKLFF

V: TRBV2
size: once
J: TRBJ2-1
D: .
DNA: TGTGCCAGCAGTGCCCGCGGAAGGGGAGGCAATGAGCAGTTCTTC
CDR3: CASSARGRGGNEQFF

V: TRBV11-2
size: .
J: TRBJ2-3
D: .
DNA: TGTGCCAGCAGCTTAGTCGGGACAGGGGCACTAGCGGGAAGAGATACGCAGTATTTT
CDR3: CASSLVGTGALAGRDTQYF

V: TRBV13
size: .
J: TRBJ1-1
D: TRBD1
DNA: TGTGCCAGCAGCCCCCTGGACAGGAGGGACACTGAAGCTTTCTTT
CDR3: CASSPLDRRDTEAFF

V: TRBV28
size: .
J: TRBJ1-2
D: .
DNA: TGTGCCAGCAGTGAGATGCGGACAGAATCCCATGGCTACACCTTC
CDR3: CASSEMRTESHGYTF

V: TRBV28
size: .
J: TRBJ2-7
D: TRBD2
DNA: TGTGCCAGCAGTTTTCCAGCGGGAGGTACGGGAGAGCAGTACTTC
CDR3: CASSFPAGGTGEQYF

V: TRBV10-3
size: .
J: TRBJ2-7
D: .
DNA: TGTGCCATCAGTGGGGGGCCCAGCTACGAGCAGTACTTC
CDR3: CAISGGPSYEQYF

V: TRBV7-9
size: .
J: TRBJ2-7
D: TRBD1
DNA: TGTGCCAGCAGCCCACAGACAGGGGCAGAGTACGAGCAGTACTTC
CDR3: CASSPQTGAEYEQYF